A single sample gave rise to the 29 T cell receptor beta chains below, sequenced in a study of T cell responses to AZD1222 COVID-19 vaccine. The repertoire was sequenced with immunoSEQ multiplex PCR; TCRdb's copy has only in-frame clones and lacks some. The table includes around 100,000 clones, nearly 95% detected once. The starting material was peripheral blood, obtained on day 0 of AZD1222 vaccination. The receptors come from an adult in good health.

The V call is TRBV7-3, the J call TRBJ1-1; 10 bases map to TRBD1. With 5 bases clipped from V and 3 bases from J, the junction kept 3 bases outside the gene matches. The CDR3 totals 14 residues. Germline lookup yields CDR1 SGHTA and CDR2 FQGTGA. CDR3 coding DNA: TGTGCCAGCAGCAGGACAGGGGGTTACACTGAAGCTTTCTTT. Translating it yields CASSRTGGYTEAFF.

The chain is built from TRBV7-3 and TRBJ2-1; TRBD1 matches at 10 bases. There are 18 residues in the CDR3. V was pared by 0 bases and J by 9 bases, with 14 bases of the junction left unmatched. Germline-derived CDR1 and CDR2 are SGHTA and FQGTGA. CDR3 region: CASSLTWAGTGVGGEQFF. The CDR3 DNA is TGTGCCAGCAGCTTAACGTGGGCGGGGACAGGGGTCGGAGGTGAGCAGTTCTTC.

The chain couples TRBV12-3 or TRBV12-4 to TRBJ2-1; D might be TRBD2 (6 bases). V was trimmed by 3 bases and J by 7 bases, leaving 10 bases between them. This CDR3 has 13 amino acids. As DNA, the CDR3 is TGTGCCAGCAGTTTGATCCGGGGGAATGAGCAGTTCTTC. Protein: CASSLIRGNEQFF.

The V call is TRBV2, the J call TRBJ1-1, with D perhaps matching TRBD1 (6 bases). The CDR3 loop spans 16 amino acids. V shed 1 base and J shed 3 bases, with 15 bases lying between them. Germline V gives CDR1 SNHLY, CDR2 FYNNEI. The CDR3 loop is CASSEEGRGRYTEAFF. DNA for the CDR3: TGTGCCAGCAGTGAAGAGGGAAGGGGGAGGTACACTGAAGCTTTCTTT.

J is TRBJ1-2 and V is TRBV7-9, with 7 bases fitting TRBD1. Per germline, CDR1 SEHNR and CDR2 FQNEAQ (reference sequence). V trimming: 1 base; J trimming: 3 bases; junction bases outside the gene matches: 5. This CDR3 region has 15 residues. The CDR3 sequence: CASSLVGTDHYGYTF. The CDR3 DNA follows: TGTGCCAGCAGCTTAGTCGGGACAGACCACTATGGCTACACCTTC.

This clone occurred once. V and J are TRBV2 and TRBJ1-1, with D possibly being TRBD1 (6 bases). Trimming stripped 7 bases from V and 1 base from J, with 22 bases between. The CDR3 extends over 17 amino acids. Per germline, CDR1 SNHLY and CDR2 FYNNEI. The CDR3 coding sequence is TGTGCCAGCACCGAGCTTCCTGGGGGGGCAGAGAACACTGAAGCTTTCTTT. This sequence encodes CASTELPGGAENTEAFF.

This sequence joins TRBV1 and TRBJ2-5. TRBV1 is a listed pseudogene. The CDR3 has 11 residues. The DNA of the CDR3 is TGCACCATACCCCCGGCTGCGACCCAGTACTTC. Translation gives CTIPPAATQYF.

This chain's CDR3 is CASSLEGADTQYF. In DNA, the CDR3 is TGTGCCAGCAGTTTGGAGGGTGCAGATACGCAGTATTTT. V gene TRBV12-3 or TRBV12-4 combines with J gene TRBJ2-3; a weak D match, TRBD2 (6 bases). V gave up 3 bases and J gave up 4 bases, with 8 bases separating them. CDR3 size: 13 residues.

The chain couples TRBV4-1 to TRBJ1-1, with D unresolved. V was shortened by 0 bases and J by 4 bases, with 15 bases between the two germline ends. CDR3 size: 16 residues. Germline V gene lookup returns CDR1 MGHRA and CDR2 YSYEKL. CDR3 sequence (DNA): TGCGCCAGCAGCCAAGATTGGTTTGAGGGCTCCACTGAAGCTTTCTTT. Translated, it gives CASSQDWFEGSTEAFF.

This sequence joins TRBV12-3 or TRBV12-4 and TRBJ1-5; unclear D gene. Trimming pared 6 bases from V and 3 bases from J, leaving 6 bases between. The CDR3 length is 12 residues. CDR3 nucleotides: TGTGCCAGCAGCTCGCCCAATCAGCCCCAGCATTTT. Amino acid sequence: CASSSPNQPQHF.

This chain links TRBV9 with TRBJ2-4; D is unresolved. The CDR3 is made up of 16 amino acids. The germline gives CDR1 SGDLS, CDR2 YYNGEE. V lost 0 bases, J lost 1 base, and 11 bases lay in between. The CDR3, as DNA: TGTGCCAGCAGCGTAGGGGTAGGGCTTGCCAAAAACATTCAGTACTTC. Protein product: CASSVGVGLAKNIQYF.

The chain recombines TRBV9 with TRBJ2-1; 13 bases align to TRBD2. This CDR3 contains 17 residues. CDR1 is SGDLS, CDR2 YYNGEE, per germline. V shed 3 bases and J 10 bases; nucleotides not matched to a gene: 13. As DNA, the CDR3 is TGTGCCAGCAGCGCGCGACCGGGGACTAGCGGGAAAGAGGAGCAGTTCTTC. Its protein is CASSARPGTSGKEEQFF.

This sequence joins TRBV3-1 (or the pseudogene TRBV3-2) and TRBJ1-2; possibly TRBD1 for D (6 bases). Germline-derived CDR1 and CDR2 are LGHDT and YNNKEL (reference sequence). Between the trimmed V and J ends, which lost 2 bases and 2 bases, there was a span of 6 bases. This CDR3 spans 13 amino acids. Written as DNA, the CDR3 is TGTGCCAGCAGCCAACAGGGGAACTATGGCTACACCTTC. Translating gives CASSQQGNYGYTF.

CDR3 region: CASSSRGSWSQYF. CDR3 nucleotide sequence: TGTGCCAGCAGTTCCAGGGGGTCGTGGAGCCAGTACTTC. The chain has TRBV28 and TRBJ2-5, with 7 bases fitting TRBD1. Germline V CDR1 and CDR2: MDHEN, SYDVKM. The CDR3 consists of 13 residues. V was clipped by 4 bases and J by 10 bases; unmatched bases: 9.

The rearrangement joins TRBV6-6 to TRBJ1-1; possible D gene TRBD1, 6 bases. Germline CDR1 reads MNHNY; CDR2 reads SVGAGI (reference sequence). The CDR3 totals 16 residues. V lost 0 bases, J lost 2 bases, and 13 bases lay in between. DNA of the CDR3: TGTGCCAGCAGTTACTCCCGACAGGCGAGAAACACTGAAGCTTTCTTT. Residues: CASSYSRQARNTEAFF.

This clone appeared a single time. This chain uses TRBV5-1 with TRBJ2-2; 9 nucleotides line up with TRBD2. CDR1 SGHRS and CDR2 YFSETQ come from the germline V gene. Germline trimming cut 2 bases from V and 7 bases from J; bases unmatched to any gene: 9. The length of the CDR3 is 16 residues. CDR3 protein: CASSFNRTSALGELFF. The CDR3 DNA follows: TGCGCCAGCAGCTTTAACAGGACTAGCGCCCTCGGGGAGCTGTTTTTT.

The chain carries TRBV28 and TRBJ2-1, with 7 bases identical to TRBD2. This CDR3 contains 15 residues. Germline V gene sequence: CDR1 MDHEN, CDR2 SYDVKM. The V segment lost 6 bases and the J segment 5 bases; nucleotides outside the gene matches: 10. The CDR3 here is CASRSPSGTNNEQFF. For the CDR3, the DNA is TGTGCCAGCAGATCCCCGAGCGGGACCAACAATGAGCAGTTCTTC.

The chain employs TRBV5-6 and TRBJ1-6, with TRBD1 matching 8 bases. There are 15 residues in the CDR3. Germline assignment: CDR1 SGHDT and CDR2 YYEEEE. V gave up 3 bases and J gave up 7 bases; unmatched junction bases: 6. This CDR3 is CASSSRQGPNSPLHF. CDR3 DNA: TGTGCCAGCAGCTCCCGACAGGGGCCGAATTCACCCCTCCACTTT.

The chain links TRBV2 to TRBJ2-7; D gene uncertain. Germline lookup yields CDR1 SNHLY and CDR2 FYNNEI. The CDR3 covers 14 residues. Trimming removed 6 bases from V and 3 bases from J, with 15 bases in between. The DNA for the CDR3 is TGTGCCAGCAGGCGAGTTGGTGGGATCTACGAGCAGTACTTC. Residues: CASRRVGGIYEQYF.

The DNA of the CDR3 is TGTGCCTGGAAGAGGGGCCACATTGAGTATGGCTACACCTTC. This gives the protein CAWKRGHIEYGYTF. The V gene is TRBV30, the J gene TRBJ1-2; tentative D call: TRBD1 (5 bases). Trimming took off 4 bases at V and 5 bases at J, with 17 bases between the two ends. The germline V gene encodes CDR1 GTSNPN and CDR2 SVGIG (reference sequence). This CDR3 is built from 14 residues.

The chain links TRBV11-2 to TRBJ1-1; D remains ambiguous. The germline gives CDR1 SGHAT, CDR2 FQNNGV. This CDR3 has 13 amino acids. V lost 5 bases, J lost 0 bases, and 7 bases lay in between. CDR3 nucleotides: TGTGCCAGCAGCGCTTTCATGAACACTGAAGCTTTCTTT. Amino acid sequence: CASSAFMNTEAFF.

The genes are TRBV11-3 and TRBJ2-2; D is unclear. Trimming shortened V by 3 bases and J by 4 bases, and 18 bases separated the two germline ends. The CDR3 spans 17 residues. Germline lookup yields CDR1 SGHNT and CDR2 YENEEA. The CDR3 loop is CASSLDVPETLTGELFF. In DNA form, the CDR3 reads TGTGCCAGCAGCTTGGACGTTCCGGAGACTCTCACCGGGGAGCTGTTTTTT.

V gene TRBV5-4 combines with J gene TRBJ2-2, with D perhaps assigned TRBD1 or TRBD2 (5 bases each). Germline loops: CDR1 SGHNT, CDR2 YYREEE (reference sequence). This CDR3 is built from 14 residues. V was trimmed by 0 bases and J by 6 bases, leaving 9 bases between them. CDR3 nucleotides: TGTGCCAGCAGCTTGGGGGGGTCGTCCGGGGAGCTGTTTTTT. Its translation is CASSLGGSSGELFF.

This sequence joins TRBV19 and TRBJ1-5; D remains unclear. Germline loops: CDR1 LNHDA, CDR2 SQIVND (reference sequence). With 3 bases removed from V and 4 bases from J, the gap between germline ends came to 7 bases. This CDR3 has 13 residues. The CDR3 DNA sequence: TGTGCCAGTAGTATTGAAGGGAATCAGCCCCAGCATTTT. Its protein product is CASSIEGNQPQHF.

The V call is TRBV7-8, the J call TRBJ2-3; tentative D call: TRBD1 (6 bases). Germline loops: CDR1 SGHVS, CDR2 FQNEAQ. The CDR3 covers 15 residues. V dropped 6 bases and J dropped 4 bases, with 17 bases sitting between them. The CDR3: CASSPWDTASDTQYF. The DNA for the CDR3 is TGTGCCAGCAGTCCCTGGGACACCGCGTCAGATACGCAGTATTTT. The full variable domain, its missing parts supplied by reference TRBV7-8 and TRBJ2-3, is GAGVSQSPRYKVAKRGQDVALRCDPISGHVSLFWYQQALGQGPEFLTYFQNEAQLDKSGLPSDRFFAERPEGSVSTLKIQRTQQEDSAVYLCASSPWDTASDTQYFGPGTRLTVL.

V usage is TRBV11-1 and J usage is TRBJ2-7, with no clear D. V was pared by 5 bases and J by 3 bases, with 8 bases between. CDR3 length equals 12 residues. In germline, CDR1 is SGHAT, CDR2 FQDESV (reference sequence). This CDR3 is CASSTTLYEQYF. In DNA form, the CDR3 reads TGTGCCAGCAGCACGACCCTCTACGAGCAGTACTTC.

The rearrangement links TRBV5-1 to TRBJ1-1; 8 bases match TRBD1. J lost 4 bases, V lost 2 bases, and 4 bases had no gene match. The germline CDR1 and CDR2 sequences are SGHRS and YFSETQ. The CDR3 covers 14 residues. The CDR3 protein is CASSFQGAATEAFF. The CDR3 region has the DNA TGCGCCAGCAGCTTCCAGGGGGCCGCCACTGAAGCTTTCTTT. The whole variable domain, remainder taken from reference TRBV5-1 and TRBJ1-1, is KAGVTQTPRYLIKTRGQQVTLSCSPISGHRSVSWYQQTPGQGLQFLFEYFSETQRNKGNFPGRFSGRQFSNSRSEMNVSTLELGDSALYLCASSFQGAATEAFFGQGTRLTVV.

The J gene is TRBJ1-2, the V gene TRBV6-5, with 9 bases identical to TRBD1. Germline V lookup: CDR1 MNHEY, CDR2 SVGAGI. This CDR3 has 15 residues. The junction had 14 bases not matched to a gene; V was cut back by 7 bases and J by 8 bases. The CDR3 sequence is CASTRASGTGSGYTF. In DNA, the CDR3 is TGTGCCAGCACCCGAGCTTCAGGGACAGGGAGCGGCTACACCTTC.

V and J are TRBV28 and TRBJ2-1, with D perhaps matching TRBD1 or TRBD2 (6 bases each). This CDR3 is 15 amino acids long. In germline, CDR1 is MDHEN, CDR2 SYDVKM. Between the trimmed V and J ends, which lost 6 bases and 2 bases, there was a span of 14 bases. The CDR3 is CASRGGIGAYNEQFF. The CDR3 region has the DNA TGTGCCAGCAGAGGGGGGATAGGGGCCTACAATGAGCAGTTCTTC.